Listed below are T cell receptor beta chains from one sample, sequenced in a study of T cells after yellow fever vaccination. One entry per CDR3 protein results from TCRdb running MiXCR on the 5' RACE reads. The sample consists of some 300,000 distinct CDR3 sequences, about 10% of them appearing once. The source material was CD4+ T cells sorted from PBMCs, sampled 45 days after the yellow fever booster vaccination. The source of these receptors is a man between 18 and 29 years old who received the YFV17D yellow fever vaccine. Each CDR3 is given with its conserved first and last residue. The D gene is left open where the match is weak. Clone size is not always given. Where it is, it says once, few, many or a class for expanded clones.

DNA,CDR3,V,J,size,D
TGTGCCAGCAGTGAAATTGGTAGCACTGGGACCCAGTACTTC,CASSEIGSTGTQYF,TRBV6-1,TRBJ2-5,few,NA
TGTGCCACCAGTGATCCAACCGGGACCCGAGGGGAGACCCAGTACTTC,CATSDPTGTRGETQYF,TRBV24-1,TRBJ2-5,NA,NA
TGTGCCAGCAGTCTCGTCTATGGCTACACCTTC,CASSLVYGYTF,TRBV6-1,TRBJ1-2,few,NA
TGTGCCAGCAGTTTACCTAGCCTAGCGGGGTACGAGCAGTACTTC,CASSLPSLAGYEQYF,TRBV12-3/TRBV12-4,TRBJ2-7,once,TRBD2
TGTGCCAGCAGTGAAGGGTCGGCTAACTATGGCTACACCTTC,CASSEGSANYGYTF,TRBV2,TRBJ1-2,few,NA
TGTGCCAGCAGCTTTGAGAGGACTGAAGCTTTCTTT,CASSFERTEAFF,TRBV11-2,TRBJ1-1,NA,NA
TGTGCCAGCGAACGAACCTACAGGGGCGGCAATGAGCAGTTCTTC,CASERTYRGGNEQFF,TRBV12-3/TRBV12-4,TRBJ2-1,few,TRBD1
TGTGCCAGCAGCATCGGACTACCCGGGGAGACCCAGTACTTC,CASSIGLPGETQYF,TRBV7-3,TRBJ2-5,NA,NA
TGTGCCATCACAGAGCGGGGGGGTAGCACAGATACGCAGTATTTT,CAITERGGSTDTQYF,TRBV10-3,TRBJ2-3,few,TRBD2
TGTGCCACCAGCGGGGGCGAGGACTATGGCTACACCTTC,CATSGGEDYGYTF,TRBV24-1,TRBJ1-2,few,NA
TGTGCCAGCAGCTCGCCGTTTGGGAGCGGGGGTGAGCATTGGTCCTACAATGAGCAGTTCTTC,CASSSPFGSGGEHWSYNEQFF,TRBV7-9,TRBJ2-1,NA,TRBD2
TGTGCCAGCAGTTATACGTACCAAGGTGGAAACACCATATATTTT,CASSYTYQGGNTIYF,TRBV6-5,TRBJ1-3,NA,NA
TGTGCCACCTCTGGGGGCACAGATACGCAGTATTTT,CATSGGTDTQYF,TRBV24-1,TRBJ2-3,many,NA
TGTGCCAGCAGCGTAGGCGTCCCAGGGGCCTATGGCTACACCTTC,CASSVGVPGAYGYTF,TRBV9,TRBJ1-2,few,NA
TGCGCCAGCAGCTTAGGGGGACATTCTGGCTACACCTTC,CASSLGGHSGYTF,TRBV5-1,TRBJ1-2,few,NA
TGCGCCAGCAGCCTTGGGACAGGGAATAGTGGCTACACCTTC,CASSLGTGNSGYTF,TRBV4-1,TRBJ1-2,NA,TRBD1
TGTGCAAGTCGCCCCCCGGGGGGGCCAGACTATGGCTACACCTTC,CASRPPGGPDYGYTF,TRBV12-2,TRBJ1-2,NA,NA
TGTGCTAGTGGTTCGGTGTACCAAGAGACCCAGTACTTC,CASGSVYQETQYF,TRBV12-5,TRBJ2-5,NA,NA
TGTGCCAGCAGTTACGGGTGGGGTCAGCCCCAGCATTTT,CASSYGWGQPQHF,TRBV6-5,TRBJ1-5,few,NA
TGTGCCAGCAGCTTGGACACCCGGGCCCAGTACTTC,CASSLDTRAQYF,TRBV11-2,TRBJ2-5,NA,NA
TGTGCCAGCTCACCGTTCGCCCAGCACCAGGGCTCGGGTACGCAGTATTTT,CASSPFAQHQGSGTQYF,TRBV18,TRBJ2-3,NA,NA
TGTGCCAGCAGCACAAGGACTAGCGCGGACGGAGAGACCCAGTACTTC,CASSTRTSADGETQYF,TRBV7-2,TRBJ2-5,NA,TRBD2
TGTGCCAGCAGTTTTTCGGGGAGGGGTGGCTACACCTTC,CASSFSGRGGYTF,TRBV27,TRBJ1-2,NA,NA
TGTGCCAGCAGCCCTCAGTTCGGGGAGACCCAGTACTTC,CASSPQFGETQYF,TRBV7-6,TRBJ2-5,many,NA
TGCGCCAGCAGCTTGGGCGGGGGGGCTTTGGATGAGAAGTTCTTC,CASSLGGGALDEKFF,TRBV5-1,TRBJ2-1,NA,TRBD2
TGCGCCAGCAGCTTGGACGGACAACTAGCCACCGGGGAGCTGTTTTTT,CASSLDGQLATGELFF,TRBV5-1,TRBJ2-2,many,NA
TGTGCCAGCAGCCAAGCCGGTTCAGTAGATTATCGGTTCTTC,CASSQAGSVDYRFF,TRBV4-2,TRBJ2-1,NA,NA
TGTGCCAGCTCACCACAGGATGAAAAACTGTTTTTT,CASSPQDEKLFF,TRBV18,TRBJ1-4,NA,NA
TGTGCCAGCAGTTACCGGCGGGGGGCTTTTGAAAAACTGTTTTTT,CASSYRRGAFEKLFF,TRBV6-5,TRBJ1-4,NA,NA
TGCAGCGTTGATTTGGCTAGCGGGGGTGTAGGGGAGCTGTTTTTT,CSVDLASGGVGELFF,TRBV29-1,TRBJ2-2,many,TRBD2
TGCGCCAGCAGCTGGGGGACGGAGAATCAGCCCCAGCATTTT,CASSWGTENQPQHF,TRBV5-1,TRBJ1-5,few,NA
TGCAGCGTATTCGACAGATTTCAGTACTTC,CSVFDRFQYF,TRBV29-1,TRBJ2-4,few,NA
TGTGCCAGCAGTCCCTCGGACGGCAATCAGCCCCAGCATTTT,CASSPSDGNQPQHF,TRBV6-6,TRBJ1-5,many,NA
TGTGCCAGCAGCCCAAGACAGGCTTCGGGAAACACCATATATTTT,CASSPRQASGNTIYF,TRBV7-9,TRBJ1-3,many,NA
TGTGCCAGTAAGTACCAGCGTCCGAACACTGAAGCTTTCTTT,CASKYQRPNTEAFF,TRBV19,TRBJ1-1,few,NA
TGTGCCAGCAGCCAGGGCGGGGGATACACCGGGGAGCTGTTTTTT,CASSQGGGYTGELFF,TRBV3-1,TRBJ2-2,NA,TRBD2
TGTGCCAGCAGTTCCCCGGGAGATACGCAGTATTTT,CASSSPGDTQYF,TRBV27,TRBJ2-3,few,NA
TGTGCCAGCAGTGAATGGATCGTAGGAACTGGAAACACCATATATTTT,CASSEWIVGTGNTIYF,TRBV6-1,TRBJ1-3,once,NA
TGCAGTGCTATTAAAGGGGGCGCGGACACTGAAGCTTTCTTT,CSAIKGGADTEAFF,TRBV20-1,TRBJ1-1,few,TRBD1
TGTGCCAGCAGGGGGGGCTGGGATCAGCCCCAGCATTTT,CASRGGWDQPQHF,TRBV12-3/TRBV12-4,TRBJ1-5,NA,NA
TGTGCCAGCAGCTTGGGGTTTACCTATGGCTACACCTTC,CASSLGFTYGYTF,TRBV5-8,TRBJ1-2,NA,NA
TGTGCCAGCAGTTATTTAGGGACAGGGTTGCAGCCCCAGCATTTT,CASSYLGTGLQPQHF,TRBV6-2/TRBV6-3,TRBJ1-5,NA,TRBD1
TGCGCCAGCAGCCAACCCCCGACAGGAACTAATGAAAAACTGTTTTTT,CASSQPPTGTNEKLFF,TRBV4-1,TRBJ1-4,NA,NA
TGCGCCAGCAGCTTGTCCTACAATAGCAATCAGCCCCAGCATTTT,CASSLSYNSNQPQHF,TRBV5-1,TRBJ1-5,NA,NA
TGTGCCAGCAGCCCTAATAACAGGGAGCTGTTTTTT,CASSPNNRELFF,TRBV7-3,TRBJ2-2,NA,NA
TGTGCCAGCTCACCCAGACAGGGGAACGACGAGCAGTTCTTC,CASSPRQGNDEQFF,TRBV18,TRBJ2-1,many,TRBD1
TGTGCCAGCAGTCTAGCGGGGGGGCGGCAGACCCAGTACTTC,CASSLAGGRQTQYF,TRBV12-3/TRBV12-4,TRBJ2-5,many,TRBD2
TGTGCCAGCACGGGACTGAATGCCTACGAGCAGTACTTC,CASTGLNAYEQYF,TRBV6-1,TRBJ2-7,NA,NA
TGTGCCAGTAGTACCCGCGGGACAGGGCTGACAGATACGCAGTATTTT,CASSTRGTGLTDTQYF,TRBV19,TRBJ2-3,NA,TRBD1
TGTGCCAGTAGTTTTCAGGATAGCAATCAGCCCCAGCATTTT,CASSFQDSNQPQHF,TRBV19,TRBJ1-5,NA,NA
TGCAGTGCTAGGCCAGGGCCAATTACCGGGGAGCTGTTTTTT,CSARPGPITGELFF,TRBV20-1,TRBJ2-2,NA,NA
TGCGCCAGCGGCGGACTAGCGGGTACCGAGACCCAGTACTTC,CASGGLAGTETQYF,TRBV5-1,TRBJ2-5,many,TRBD2
TGTGCCAGCAGCCCTGGAGGGGGCCGAGGAGATACGCAGTATTTT,CASSPGGGRGDTQYF,TRBV7-3,TRBJ2-3,few,NA